Listed here are 14 T cell receptor beta chains from one sample, sequenced in a study of blood T cell repertoires in COVID-19. Profiled with immunoSEQ multiplex PCR; TCRdb holds only in-frame clones, not every one. The sample comprises roughly 30,000 clones, over 75% of which are singletons, and around 8% rests with the top ten. Specimen: peripheral blood. The receptors originated from a man aged 60-69 years with COVID-19, enrolled during active disease.

This sequence joins TRBV19 and TRBJ1-2; 10 nucleotides match TRBD1. This CDR3 has 18 residues. The germline V gene encodes CDR1 LNHDA and CDR2 SQIVND (reference sequence). Germline trimming cut 4 bases from V and 3 bases from J; bases unmatched to any gene: 14. The CDR3 DNA reads as TGTGCCAGTAGTACCAGACAGGGGGCGCTTGGAAATGACTATGGCTACACCTTC. This encodes CASSTRQGALGNDYGYTF.

The rearrangement joins TRBV5-4 to TRBJ1-6, with D possibly being TRBD1 (6 bases). CDR3 length: 14 amino acids. V lost 1 base to trimming and J lost 7 bases, with 9 bases between them. From germline, CDR1 is SGHNT and CDR2 YYREEE (reference sequence). The CDR3 sequence: CASSLTGLNSPLHF. The CDR3 DNA reads as TGTGCCAGCAGCTTGACAGGGCTGAATTCACCCCTCCACTTT.

In its sample, this clone was seen once. This sequence joins TRBV10-3 and TRBJ1-1; 10 bases agree with TRBD1. The CDR3 is made up of 14 amino acids. V dropped 6 bases and J dropped 4; count of bases not matched to a gene: 5. The V gene's germline CDR1 is ENHRY and CDR2 SYGVKD. CDR3 coding DNA: TGTGCCATCAGCGACAGGGGGCCGGGCACTGAAGCTTTCTTT. As protein: CAISDRGPGTEAFF.

This chain links TRBV15 with TRBJ2-1; D is possibly TRBD2 (6 bases). The CDR3 has 13 residues. V lost 6 bases to trimming and J lost 7 bases, with 13 bases between them. Germline V lookup: CDR1 LNHNV, CDR2 YYDKDF (reference sequence). This CDR3 reads CATRIGSGNEQFF. The CDR3 nucleotides are TGTGCCACCAGAATTGGGAGCGGGAATGAGCAGTTCTTC.

V usage is TRBV15 and J usage is TRBJ1-6, with 7 bases aligning to TRBD1. Trimming cost V 2 bases and J 8 bases; bases outside gene matches: 3. This CDR3 contains 14 residues. Germline CDR1 is LNHNV and CDR2 is YYDKDF (reference sequence). The CDR3 DNA is TGTGCCACCAGCAGATCTGACAGGGATTCACCCCTCCACTTT. Its protein is CATSRSDRDSPLHF. The entire variable domain, with the rest obtained from reference TRBV15 and TRBJ1-6, is as follows: DAMVIQNPRYQVTQFGKPVTLSCSQTLNHNVMYWYQQKSSQAPKLLFHYYDKDFNNEADTPDNFQSRRPNTSFCFLDIRSPGLGDTAMYLCATSRSDRDSPLHFGNGTRLTVT.

This chain connects TRBV2 to TRBJ2-3, with D possibly matching TRBD2 (7 bases). Trimming removed 10 bases at V and 1 base at J, with 27 bases between. This CDR3 is 18 amino acids long. The germline V gene has CDR1 SNHLY and CDR2 FYNNEI. CDR3 loop: CAIQRGGPLHSGTDTQYF. CDR3 DNA: TGTGCCATCCAGAGGGGGGGCCCACTTCACTCTGGCACAGATACGCAGTATTTT.

The rearrangement joins TRBV7-9 to TRBJ2-3; 14 bases agree with TRBD2. The CDR3 has 18 residues. V was clipped by 6 bases and J by 5 bases; unmatched bases: 13. The germline V gene has CDR1 SEHNR and CDR2 FQNEAQ (reference sequence). As DNA, the CDR3 is TGTGCCAGCAGAATCGCCTCCCTTGGACTAGCGGGAGGAGATACGCAGTATTTT. Translating it yields CASRIASLGLAGGDTQYF.

This clone was recorded only once. This chain connects TRBV24-1 to TRBJ2-2; D is unresolved. Trimming shortened V by 2 bases and J by 1 base, and 7 bases separated the two germline ends. The CDR3 is 15 residues long. Germline-derived CDR1 and CDR2 are KGHDR and SFDVKD. Here the CDR3 DNA reads TGTGCCACCAGTGATTCCTCAGGGAACACCGGGGAGCTGTTTTTT. Protein: CATSDSSGNTGELFF.

This clone came up a few times. V gene TRBV13 combines with J gene TRBJ1-1, with D unresolved. The CDR3 contains 16 residues. Germline-derived CDR1 and CDR2 are PRHDT and FYEKMQ (reference sequence). Trimming shortened V by 7 bases and J by 1 base, and 19 bases separated the two germline ends. The CDR3 bases are TGTGCCAGCACCAAGGAGGGTAGGAGCGCGAACACTGAAGCTTTCTTT. Translation gives CASTKEGRSANTEAFF. The full variable domain, completed using reference TRBV13 and TRBJ1-1, is AAGVIQSPRHLIKEKRETATLKCYPIPRHDTVYWYQQGPGQDPQFLISFYEKMQSDKGSIPDRFSAQQFSDYHSELNMSSLELGDSALYFCASTKEGRSANTEAFFGQGTRLTVV.

The chain is built from TRBV28 and TRBJ2-2; 8 nucleotides agree with TRBD2. Germline CDR1 is MDHEN and CDR2 is SYDVKM. This CDR3 is 14 amino acids long. V lost 6 bases to trimming and J lost 6 bases; unmatched junction nucleotides: 6. For the CDR3, the DNA is TGTGCCAGCAGGAAGCGGGAGACGGCCGGGGAGCTGTTTTTT. Encoded protein: CASRKRETAGELFF.

The chain combines TRBV3-1 (or the pseudogene TRBV3-2) with TRBJ1-4, with a possible D match to TRBD1 (5 bases). The V end lost 3 bases, the J end lost 7 bases, and 18 bases lay between the germline ends. Germline-derived CDR1 and CDR2 are LGHDT and YNNKEL (reference sequence). The CDR3 has 16 residues. The CDR3 spells CASSQGLPETSEKLFF. Written as DNA, the CDR3 is TGTGCCAGCAGCCAGGGACTGCCCGAGACGAGTGAAAAACTGTTTTTT.

This clone appeared once. The same CDR3 is also encoded by other DNA sequences in this sample. The J gene is TRBJ1-1, the V gene TRBV29-1; 9 nucleotides line up with TRBD1. J was trimmed by 0 bases and V by 6 bases; bases with no gene match: 8. Germline CDR1 is SQVTM and CDR2 is ANQGSEA. CDR3 length: 15 amino acids. The CDR3 is CSVEGQGGVNTEAFF. The CDR3 bases are TGCAGCGTGGAGGGACAGGGAGGGGTGAACACTGAAGCTTTCTTT.

V usage is TRBV28 and J usage is TRBJ2-7; 8 nucleotides agree with TRBD2. Trimming cost V 4 bases and J 3 bases; bases outside gene matches: 11. CDR3 size: 16 residues. From germline, CDR1 is MDHEN and CDR2 SYDVKM. The CDR3 reads CASSSTVGGRHYEQYF. CDR3 bases: TGTGCCAGCAGTTCCACCGTGGGCGGGAGGCACTACGAGCAGTACTTC.

The rearrangement uses TRBV29-1 and TRBJ1-4, with 8 bases that match TRBD1. Germline CDR1 reads SQVTM; CDR2 reads ANQGSEA. The length of the CDR3 is 14 residues. The junction had 9 bases not matched to a gene; V was cut back by 4 bases and J by 8 bases. The CDR3 protein is CSVGGAGTGEKLFF. As DNA, the CDR3 is TGCAGCGTTGGTGGAGCCGGGACAGGAGAAAAACTGTTTTTT.